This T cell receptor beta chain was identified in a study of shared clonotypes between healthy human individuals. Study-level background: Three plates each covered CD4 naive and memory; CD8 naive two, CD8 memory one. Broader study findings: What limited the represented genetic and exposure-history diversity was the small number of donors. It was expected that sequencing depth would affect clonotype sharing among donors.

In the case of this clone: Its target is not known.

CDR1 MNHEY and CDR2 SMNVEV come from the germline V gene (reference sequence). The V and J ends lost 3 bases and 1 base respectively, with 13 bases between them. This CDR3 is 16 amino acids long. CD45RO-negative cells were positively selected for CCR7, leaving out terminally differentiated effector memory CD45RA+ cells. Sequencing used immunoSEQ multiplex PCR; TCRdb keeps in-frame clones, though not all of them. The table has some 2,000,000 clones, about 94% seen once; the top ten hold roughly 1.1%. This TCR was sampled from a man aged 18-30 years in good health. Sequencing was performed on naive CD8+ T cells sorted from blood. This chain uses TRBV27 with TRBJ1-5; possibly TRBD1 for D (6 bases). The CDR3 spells CASSFITGLSNQPQHF. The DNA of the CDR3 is TGTGCCAGCAGTTTCATTACAGGGCTGAGCAATCAGCCCCAGCATTTT.